The rows below give T cell receptor beta chains drawn from one sample of a study of shared clonotypes between healthy human individuals. Assay: immunoSEQ multiplex PCR; the TCRdb copy retains only in-frame clones and omits some. The table records 2 million to 3 million clones, roughly 93% of them present only once. Source material: naive CD4+ T cells from PBMCs. All receptors come from a man between 18 and 35 years old in good health. Some clones in this sample may be carry-over from other donors' samples. Both conserved end residues are trimmed from each CDR3.

11,TRBJ1-2,TRBV5-1,ASSLGTVYGYT
13,TRBJ2-2,TRBV2,ASRETSRNTGELF
12,TRBJ2-7,TRBV28,ASSSGSTLYEQY
10,TRBJ2-7,TRBV28,ASSPLTGEQY
13,TRBJ2-7,TRBV29-1,SVELGQVGFYEQY
13,TRBJ2-1,TRBV5-1,ASSSSGSGYNEQF
13,TRBJ2-1,TRBV5-1,ASSLVPRPYNEQF
10,TRBJ1-3,TRBV2,ASSQLGGTIY
11,TRBJ1-1,TRBV2,ASSGRLNTEAF
19,TRBJ1-1,TRBV28,ASMDVQYSQPYRDRSTEAF
9,TRBJ2-2,TRBV10-3,ATENTGELF
13,TRBJ2-5,TRBV5-4,ASSFTSGTQETQY
11,TRBJ2-7,TRBV7-9,ASSVSTGTEQY
15,TRBJ2-2,TRBV5-1,ASSLTSGRLYTGELF
14,TRBJ1-2,TRBV5-1,ASSLSPGATAYGYT
14,TRBJ2-1,TRBV15,ATSRSPRASYNEQF
11,TRBJ2-2,TRBV7-3,ASSLNTAGELF
13,TRBJ2-1,TRBV9,ASSSLADSYNEQF
11,TRBJ2-1,TRBV30,AWSLGRTDEQF
13,TRBJ1-4,TRBV9,ASSPHRGVGEKLF
14,TRBJ2-2,TRBV19,ASSIGLLEVTGELF
12,TRBJ2-7,TRBV28,ASSLAGGPDEQY
16,TRBJ1-5,TRBV4-1,ASSQDRDRGPGGQPQH
13,TRBJ1-1,TRBV29-1,SVALKYGDSPEAF